This T cell receptor beta chain stems from a study of blood T cell repertoires in COVID-19 (dated by TCRdb to the early 2020s). The study in broad terms: Collaborator samples came from the United States, Italy and Spain and covered acute and convalescent phases of COVID-19. The prospective study material was composed of cDNA or gDNA derived from T cells, B-cell-depleted T cells, or PBMCs. Deeply sampled blood TCRbeta repertoires from subjects exposed to, actively infected with, or recovered from COVID-19 were included in the dataset. The repertoires were made available in a free public database intended to serve as a resource for research on the immune response to SARS-CoV-2. Samples were obtained from the ongoing ImmuneRACE study (first 160 participants) and from about 1,300 subjects provided by 6 global collaborators. Nearly every sample came with metadata listing a de-identified subject ID, COVID-19 status, age in years and sex. Where available, HLA class I and class II types were obtained from metadata supplied by the sample provider rather than from assay-based typing. The research as a whole found: The quantity of clinical and demographic metadata differed by source and by participant and was supplied without curation.

As regards this clone: Its cognate antigen has yet to be identified. Base qualities are not provided; no much larger clone lies one nucleotide away.

TCRbeta CDR3 regions were amplified from genomic DNA using the immunoSEQ Assay, a bias-controlled multiplex PCR. The published analysis was carried out like this. The number of nucleated cells in each sample was estimated from the amplification of reference gene primers within the assay. To quantify the absolute abundance of each unique TCRbeta CDR3 rearrangement, sequence reads were collapsed and filtered. For each sample, productive Simpson clonality was calculated by taking the square root of Simpson's diversity index across productive rearrangements. TCRdb mirrors the immuneACCESS table, restricted to in-frame sequences. Some clones are absent from its copies; in checked studies, under half trace to an unresolved V gene, and the reason for the others is unknown. V and J calls and clone size are given by that table; D and trimming were obtained from the DNA. The sample table records 150,000 to 200,000 clones; less than 85% of these occur just once. The ten biggest clones cover approximately 7% of the sample.

One collaborating source in Seattle enrolled patients while the patients were actively infected and followed the patients over time throughout the course of disease. The collaborating institutions used their own protocols to collect whole blood in K2EDTA tubes. For TCRbeta analysis, collaborators shipped samples as frozen whole blood, isolated PBMCs, or DNA extracted from either of those sample types. V has 2 bases trimmed and J has 7 bases trimmed; junction bases matching no gene number 4. Sequences SGHVS (CDR1) and FQNEAQ (CDR2) are obtained from the germline V gene. The CDR3 starts with the cysteine, ends with the phenylalanine, and has 16 residues. Only CDR3 DNA is held: 48 bases, read in frame from base 1.

The sequenced material came from peripheral blood. The receptor comes from a woman in her thirties or forties with COVID-19, enrolled during active disease. The receptor chain draws on TRBV7-8 and TRBJ2-1; TRBD2 matches 14 bases in the middle. The CDR3 here reads CASSLSTSGRGNEQFF. The DNA sequence follows: TGTGCCAGCAGCTTATCGACTAGCGGGAGGGGAAATGAGCAGTTCTTC.